These 5 T cell receptor beta chains came from one sample sequenced in a study of blood T cell repertoires in COVID-19. TCRdb keeps only in-frame clones here, not all; method: immunoSEQ multiplex PCR. The sample consists of about 74,000 clones, around 90% of them appearing once. Input material: peripheral blood. These receptor sequences come from a woman of 80 years or more with acute or convalescent COVID-19.

V usage is TRBV5-6 and J usage is TRBJ1-5; D perhaps matches TRBD1 (5 bases). The CDR3 covers 16 residues. Trimming pared 0 bases from V and 0 bases from J, leaving 10 bases between. Germline CDR1 and CDR2: SGHDT and YYEEEE. CDR3 sequence reads: CASSLAADSSNQPQHF. The CDR3 bases are TGTGCCAGCAGCTTGGCCGCTGACAGTAGCAATCAGCCCCAGCATTTT.

This clone was seen more than once but under ten times. The J gene is TRBJ1-1, the V gene TRBV30; TRBD1 agrees at 8 bases. CDR1 GTSNPN and CDR2 SVGIG come from the germline V gene (reference sequence). Losses at the gene ends were 3 bases for V and 1 base for J; bases not matched to a gene: 4. The CDR3 has 14 amino acids. The CDR3, as DNA: TGTGCCTGGAGATCTCAGGGGGCGAACACTGAAGCTTTCTTT. Its translation: CAWRSQGANTEAFF.

The chain has TRBV19 and TRBJ2-1; D perhaps matches TRBD1 (6 bases). This CDR3 is 13 amino acids long. V lost 2 bases, J lost 7 bases, and 9 bases lay in between. The germline gives CDR1 LNHDA, CDR2 SQIVND (reference sequence). Written as DNA, the CDR3 is TGTGCCAGTAGTATACAGGGGTTTAATGAGCAGTTCTTC. Its protein is CASSIQGFNEQFF.

This sequence joins TRBV3-1 (or the pseudogene TRBV3-2) and TRBJ2-1; 13 bases align to TRBD2. This CDR3 has 16 amino acids. V was pared by 4 bases and J by 7 bases, with 7 bases of the junction left unmatched. In germline, CDR1 is LGHDT, CDR2 YNNKEL (reference sequence). DNA for the CDR3: TGTGCCAGCAGCCTCGGACTAGCGGGAGTGTGGAATGAGCAGTTCTTC. Its translation: CASSLGLAGVWNEQFF.

In its sample, this clone was seen once. This chain uses TRBV25-1 with TRBJ2-5, with TRBD1 as a possible D gene (5 bases). The CDR3 is 14 amino acids. Deletions cut 1 base from V and 5 bases from J, with 11 bases between. CDR1 and CDR2 (germline): MGHDK, SYGVNS. For the CDR3, the DNA is TGTGCCAGCAGTGAATGGCAGGGTAGCGAGACCCAGTACTTC. It yields the protein CASSEWQGSETQYF.